The 5 T cell receptor beta chains below all came from one sample that was sequenced in a study of T cell repertoires in cytomegalovirus infection (dated by TCRdb to the late 2010s). TCRdb records Illumina HiSeq 1500 as the sequencer. In-frame beta chains were kept once TCRdb had trimmed the public reads at Q25 with fastp and called clones with MiXCR. A single entry per CDR3 protein holds the most common genes and DNA from its merged rows. In all, the sample holds 100,000 to 150,000 distinct CDR3 sequences, and more than 7% of those were seen once. The ten largest clones add up to about 9.5% of the sample. What was sequenced was PBMCs. These receptor sequences come from a human donor in good health (CMV status not recorded). Some clones in this sample may be carry-over from other donors' samples.

This clonotype has more than one count but fewer than ten. J is TRBJ1-5 and V is TRBV25-1; perhaps TRBD1 as D (5 bases). CDR3 length equals 15 residues. Germline V gene data show CDR1 as MGHDK and CDR2 as SYGVNS. The V end was cut by 5 bases, the J end by 4 bases, with 15 bases between. CDR3 DNA: TGTGCCAGCAGTCAGGGAGGGGCCCCAAATCAGCCCCAGCATTTT. Translating gives CASSQGGAPNQPQHF.

This clonotype has more than one count but fewer than ten. The chain recombines TRBV10-3 with TRBJ2-3; TRBD2 agrees at 12 bases. This CDR3 contains 16 residues. Per germline, CDR1 ENHRY and CDR2 SYGVKD. With 5 bases clipped from V and 5 bases from J, the junction kept 8 bases outside the gene matches. CDR3 amino acids: CAISSTSGGLGDTQYF. CDR3 DNA sequence: TGTGCCATCAGTTCGACTAGCGGGGGACTAGGAGATACGCAGTATTTT.

At least ten counts were recorded for this clonotype. J is TRBJ2-7 and V is TRBV7-2; D remains unclear. The V gene's germline CDR1 is SGHTA and CDR2 FQGNSA. V dropped 5 bases and J dropped 2 bases, with 10 bases sitting between them. CDR3 length equals 13 residues. Here the CDR3 DNA reads TGTGCCAGCAGCGGGTACACGGCCTACGAGCAGTACTTC. Its translation: CASSGYTAYEQYF. The whole variable domain, filled in from reference TRBV7-2 and TRBJ2-7, reads GAGVSQSPSNKVTEKGKDVELRCDPISGHTALYWYRQSLGQGLEFLIYFQGNSAPDKSGLPSDRFSAERTGGSVSTLTIQRTQQEDSAVYLCASSGYTAYEQYFGPGTRLTVT.

This clonotype was seen only a few times. The CDR3 loop is CASTLDRGPYEQYF. DNA of the CDR3: TGTGCCAGCACCTTGGACAGGGGCCCCTACGAGCAGTACTTC. This chain uses TRBV12-3 or TRBV12-4 with TRBJ2-7, with 9 bases matching TRBD1. The ends lost 7 bases at V and 2 bases at J; junction bases unmatched: 6. The CDR3 runs to 14 residues.

This clonotype was counted ten times or more. The chain is built from TRBV18 and TRBJ1-6, with TRBD1 matching 7 bases. This CDR3 has 15 amino acids. The germline CDR1 and CDR2 sequences are KGHSH and LQKENI. J lost 8 bases, V lost 4 bases, and 8 bases had no gene match. The CDR3 sequence: CASSHYTGVDSPLHF. CDR3 in DNA: TGTGCCAGCTCACACTATACAGGGGTAGATTCACCCCTCCACTTT.